The clone carrying this T cell receptor beta chain was seen ten or more times. Via MiXCR, TCRdb re-called the RT-PCR reads, giving one row per CDR3 protein. The sample carries hundreds of thousands of distinct CDR3 sequences, 12% to 15% recorded once. Germline CDR1 and CDR2: SGHRS and YFSETQ. This CDR3 region has 16 residues. V lost 4 bases and J lost 4; bases outside the gene matches: 13. The clonotype comes from a female donor in good health, serving as a healthy control. The sequenced sample consisted of memory CD4+ T cells from blood. The chain combines TRBV5-1 with TRBJ1-1; TRBD1 aligns across 7 bases. CDR3 sequence (DNA): TGCGCCAGCAGCCGCCCTGAGGAAGGGGGCGGCACTGAAGCTTTCTTT. This sequence encodes CASSRPEEGGGTEAFF.